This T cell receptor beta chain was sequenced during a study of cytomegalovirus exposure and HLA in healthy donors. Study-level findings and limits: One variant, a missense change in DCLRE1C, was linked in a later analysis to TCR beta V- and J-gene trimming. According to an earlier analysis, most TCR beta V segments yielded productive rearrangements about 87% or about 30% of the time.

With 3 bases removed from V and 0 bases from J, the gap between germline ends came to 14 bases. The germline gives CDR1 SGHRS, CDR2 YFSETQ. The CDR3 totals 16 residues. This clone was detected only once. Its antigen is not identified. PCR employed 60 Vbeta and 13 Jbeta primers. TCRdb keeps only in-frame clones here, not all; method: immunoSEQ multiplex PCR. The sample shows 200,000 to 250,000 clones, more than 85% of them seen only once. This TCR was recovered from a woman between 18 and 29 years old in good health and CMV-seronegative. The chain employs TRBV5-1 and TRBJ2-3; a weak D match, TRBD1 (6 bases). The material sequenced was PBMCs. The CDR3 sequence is CASSSTTGSSTDTQYF. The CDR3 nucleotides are TGCGCCAGCAGCTCAACGACAGGTTCTAGCACAGATACGCAGTATTTT.